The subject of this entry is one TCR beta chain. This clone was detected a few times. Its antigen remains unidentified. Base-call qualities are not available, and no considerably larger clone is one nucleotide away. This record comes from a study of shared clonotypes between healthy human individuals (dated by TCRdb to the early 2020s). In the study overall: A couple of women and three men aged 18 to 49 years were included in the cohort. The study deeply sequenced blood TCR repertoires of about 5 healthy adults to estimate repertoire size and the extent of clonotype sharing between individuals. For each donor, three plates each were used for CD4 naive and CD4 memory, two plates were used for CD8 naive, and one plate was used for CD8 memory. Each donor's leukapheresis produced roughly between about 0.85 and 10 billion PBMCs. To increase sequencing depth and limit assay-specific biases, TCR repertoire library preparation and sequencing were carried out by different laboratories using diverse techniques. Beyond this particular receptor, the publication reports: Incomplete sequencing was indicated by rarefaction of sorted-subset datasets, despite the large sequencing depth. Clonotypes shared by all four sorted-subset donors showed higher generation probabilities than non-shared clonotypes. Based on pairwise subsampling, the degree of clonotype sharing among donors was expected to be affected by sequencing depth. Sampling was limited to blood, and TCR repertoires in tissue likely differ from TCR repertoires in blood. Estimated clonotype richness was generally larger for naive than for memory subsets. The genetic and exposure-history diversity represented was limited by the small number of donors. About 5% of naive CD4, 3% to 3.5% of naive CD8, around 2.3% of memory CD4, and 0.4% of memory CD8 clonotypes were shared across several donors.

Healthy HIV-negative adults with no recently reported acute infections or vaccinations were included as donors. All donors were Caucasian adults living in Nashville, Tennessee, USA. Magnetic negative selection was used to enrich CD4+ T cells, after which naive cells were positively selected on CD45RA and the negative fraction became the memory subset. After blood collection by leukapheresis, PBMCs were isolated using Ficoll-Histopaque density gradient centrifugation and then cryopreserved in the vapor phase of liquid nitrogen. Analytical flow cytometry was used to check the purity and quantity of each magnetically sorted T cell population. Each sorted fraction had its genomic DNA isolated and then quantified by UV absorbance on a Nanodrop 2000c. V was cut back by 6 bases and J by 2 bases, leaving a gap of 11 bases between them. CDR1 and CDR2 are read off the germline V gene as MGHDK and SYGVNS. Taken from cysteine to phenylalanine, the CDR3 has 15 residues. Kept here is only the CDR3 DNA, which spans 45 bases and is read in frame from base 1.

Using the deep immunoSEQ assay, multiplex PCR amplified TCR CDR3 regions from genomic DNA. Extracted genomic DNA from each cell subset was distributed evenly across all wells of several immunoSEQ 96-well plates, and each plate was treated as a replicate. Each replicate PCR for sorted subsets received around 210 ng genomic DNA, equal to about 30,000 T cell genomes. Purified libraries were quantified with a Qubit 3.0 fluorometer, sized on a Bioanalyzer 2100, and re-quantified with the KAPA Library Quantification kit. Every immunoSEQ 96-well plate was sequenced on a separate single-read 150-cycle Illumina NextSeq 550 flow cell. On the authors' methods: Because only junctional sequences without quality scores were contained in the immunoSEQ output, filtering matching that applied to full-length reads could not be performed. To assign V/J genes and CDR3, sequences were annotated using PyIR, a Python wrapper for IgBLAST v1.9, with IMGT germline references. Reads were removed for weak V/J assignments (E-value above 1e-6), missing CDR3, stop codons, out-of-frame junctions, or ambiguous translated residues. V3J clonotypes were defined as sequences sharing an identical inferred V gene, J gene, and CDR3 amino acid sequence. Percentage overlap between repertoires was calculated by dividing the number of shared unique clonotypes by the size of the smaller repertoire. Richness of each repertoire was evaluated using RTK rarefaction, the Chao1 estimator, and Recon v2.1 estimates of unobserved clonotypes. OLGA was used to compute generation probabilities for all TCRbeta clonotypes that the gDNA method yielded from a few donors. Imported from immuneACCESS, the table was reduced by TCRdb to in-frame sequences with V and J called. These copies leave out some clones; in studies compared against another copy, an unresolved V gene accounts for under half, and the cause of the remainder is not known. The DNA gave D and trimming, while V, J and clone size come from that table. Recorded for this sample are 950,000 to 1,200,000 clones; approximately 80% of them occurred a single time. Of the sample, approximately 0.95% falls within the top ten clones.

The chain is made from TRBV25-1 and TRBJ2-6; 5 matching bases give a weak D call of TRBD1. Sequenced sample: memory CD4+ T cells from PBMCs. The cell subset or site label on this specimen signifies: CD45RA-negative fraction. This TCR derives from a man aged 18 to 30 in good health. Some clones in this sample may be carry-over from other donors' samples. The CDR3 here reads CASSIRGAGANVLTF. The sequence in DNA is TGTGCCAGCAGCATTAGGGGTGCTGGGGCCAACGTCCTGACTTTC.